One sample yielded the 2 T cell receptor beta chains listed below, sequenced in a study of blood T cell repertoires in COVID-19. Libraries were prepared by immunoSEQ multiplex PCR; TCRdb keeps only in-frame clonotypes and omits some of them. Here the sample spans 150,000 to 200,000 clones, roughly 86% being singletons. Sequencing was carried out using peripheral blood. The receptors originated from an elderly woman with COVID-19, enrolled during active disease.

V usage is TRBV9 and J usage is TRBJ2-3; 8 bases map to TRBD1. Losses at the gene ends were 4 bases for V and 2 bases for J; bases not matched to a gene: 6. Germline V gene sequence: CDR1 SGDLS, CDR2 YYNGEE. This CDR3 contains 15 residues. Written as DNA, the CDR3 is TGTGCCAGCAGCCCCGGACAGGGAGCCACAGATACGCAGTATTTT. Protein product: CASSPGQGATDTQYF. The variable domain in full, completed from reference TRBV9 and TRBJ2-3, reads DSGVTQTPKHLITATGQRVTLRCSPRSGDLSVYWYQQSLDQGLQFLIQYYNGEERAKGNILERFSAQQFPDLHSELNLSSLELGDSALYFCASSPGQGATDTQYFGPGTRLTVL.

The rearrangement uses TRBV5-1 and TRBJ1-1; possible D gene TRBD1, 6 bases. V lost 0 bases to trimming and J lost 12 bases, with 15 bases between them. This CDR3 spans 13 amino acids. CDR1 and CDR2 (germline): SGHRS, YFSETQ. The CDR3, as DNA: TGCGCCAGCAGCTTGGGCCCTACAGGGTGGACTTTCTTT. As protein: CASSLGPTGWTFF.